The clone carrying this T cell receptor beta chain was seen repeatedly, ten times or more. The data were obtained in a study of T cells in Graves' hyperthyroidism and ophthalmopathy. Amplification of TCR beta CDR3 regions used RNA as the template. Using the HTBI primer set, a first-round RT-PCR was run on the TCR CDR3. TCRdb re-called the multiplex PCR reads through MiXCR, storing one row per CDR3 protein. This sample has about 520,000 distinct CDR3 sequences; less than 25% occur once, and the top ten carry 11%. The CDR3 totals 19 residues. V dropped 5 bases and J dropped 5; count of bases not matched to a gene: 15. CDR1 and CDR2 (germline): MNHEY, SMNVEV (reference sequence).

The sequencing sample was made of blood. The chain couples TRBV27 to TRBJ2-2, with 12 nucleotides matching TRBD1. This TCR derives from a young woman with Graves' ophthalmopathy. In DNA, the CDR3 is TGTGCCAGCAGTAGCCGGGACAGGGGGCGTATCGTTCGGACCGGGGAGCTGTTTTTT. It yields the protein CASSSRDRGRIVRTGELFF.